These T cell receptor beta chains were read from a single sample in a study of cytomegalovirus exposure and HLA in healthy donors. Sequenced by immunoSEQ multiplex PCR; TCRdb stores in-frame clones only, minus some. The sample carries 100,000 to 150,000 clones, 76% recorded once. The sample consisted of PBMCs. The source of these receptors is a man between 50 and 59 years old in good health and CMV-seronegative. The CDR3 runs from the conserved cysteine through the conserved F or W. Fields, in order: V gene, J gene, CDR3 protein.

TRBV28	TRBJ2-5	CASSLAGDEETQYF
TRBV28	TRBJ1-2	CASSTPGTGAISHGYTF
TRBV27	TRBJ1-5	CASRAGTASNQPQHF
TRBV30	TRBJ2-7	CAWNGLPHYEQYF
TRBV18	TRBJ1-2	CASSPGGTVYGYTF
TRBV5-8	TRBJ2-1	CASRPAPPDGGFF
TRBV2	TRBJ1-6	CASSVGTVNSPLHF
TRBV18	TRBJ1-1	CASSPLDGGRNTEAFF
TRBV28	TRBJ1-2	CASSQPGRDRGRYYGYTF
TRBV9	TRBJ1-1	CASSVEEGGEAFF
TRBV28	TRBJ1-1	CASRGLNTEAFF
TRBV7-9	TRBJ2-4	CASSLVGGLGNIQYF
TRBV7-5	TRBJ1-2	CVIAGGAGGYTF
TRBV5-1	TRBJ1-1	CASSFGTERSTEAFF
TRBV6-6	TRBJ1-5	CASSYSGGDGDQPQHF
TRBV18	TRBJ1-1	CASSPTGGENTEAFF
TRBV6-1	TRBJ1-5	CASIAGTANQPQHF
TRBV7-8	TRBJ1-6	CASSSKPRGNSPLHF
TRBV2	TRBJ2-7	CASSRDRTISSYEQYF
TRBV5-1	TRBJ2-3	CASRLDTTDTQYF
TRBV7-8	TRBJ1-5	CASSPGRGNSNQPQHF
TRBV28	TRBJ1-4	CASSPQGEIADNEKLFF
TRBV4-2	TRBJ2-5	CASSQDVASGGALQETQYF
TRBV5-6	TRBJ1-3	CASSSTELTTSSGNTIYF
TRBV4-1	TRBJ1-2	CASSQDSGSSVYGYTF
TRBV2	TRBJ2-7	CASSEAGWQGAYEQYF
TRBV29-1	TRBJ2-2	CSVVGQGTGELFF
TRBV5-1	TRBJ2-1	CASSPHLLAGGYNEQFF
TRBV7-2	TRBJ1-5	CASSLTDSRNQPQHF
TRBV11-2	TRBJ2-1	CASSLTSGGDEQFF
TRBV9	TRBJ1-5	CASSVGHNQPQHF
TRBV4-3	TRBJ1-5	CASSQDRVPDTNQPQHF
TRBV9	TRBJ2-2	CASSVVRNGELFF
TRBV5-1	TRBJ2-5	CASSLRGLTEETQYF
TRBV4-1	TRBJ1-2	CASSQVLALGGYTF
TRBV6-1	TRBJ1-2	CASSEGGGVSGYTF
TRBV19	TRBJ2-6	CASSGRGRDFGANVLTF
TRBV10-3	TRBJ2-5	CASRGGLGSAGETQYF
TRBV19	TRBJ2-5	CASTTGETQYF
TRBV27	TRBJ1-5	CASSLGGAGNQPQHF
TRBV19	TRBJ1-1	CASGDGGNTEAFF
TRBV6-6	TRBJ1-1	CASSYVAGRGAEAFF
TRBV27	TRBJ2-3	CASSFAGGTDTQYF
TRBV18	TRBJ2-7	CASSLTSEGNEQYF
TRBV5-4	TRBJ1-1	CASSSGQEGNTEAFF
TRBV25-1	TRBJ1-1	CASSEFQGGGTEAFF
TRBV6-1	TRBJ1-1	CASRKRGHPGAFF
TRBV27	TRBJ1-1	CASSLSFRNTEAFF
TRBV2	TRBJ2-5	CASSEGTSPETQYF
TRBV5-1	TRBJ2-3	CASSLNPGGAGDTQYF
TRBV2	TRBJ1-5	CASSENQGRTGQPQHF
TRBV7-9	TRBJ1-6	CSSSSGTGKYSPLHF
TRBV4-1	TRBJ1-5	CASSQDTDRGYHF
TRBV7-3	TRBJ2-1	CASSTSGGGNEQFF
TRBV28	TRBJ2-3	CASSPQVPDTQYF